Listed below are T cell receptor beta chains from one sample, sequenced in a study of blood T cell repertoires in COVID-19. Sequenced by immunoSEQ multiplex PCR; TCRdb stores in-frame clones only, minus some. The repertoire includes a few hundred thousand clones, 80% to 90% of them detected once, and roughly 1% sits in the top ten. What was sequenced was PBMCs or T cells enriched from blood (not recorded which). The origin of the receptors is a man between 18 and 35 years old who had recovered from COVID-19. The conserved cysteine and the conserved F or W are not part of the CDR3 here. Clone size is given for some rows only: seen once, a few or many times, or a class if the clone is expanded.

NA,TRBJ2-3,13,TRBV7-9,ASIPLAVPTDTQY
few,TRBJ2-1,14,TRBV9,ASSASGGASYNEQF
NA,TRBJ2-1,12,TRBV19,ASSIGTGNNEQF
NA,TRBJ1-3,11,TRBV2,ASVGTAGNTIY
NA,TRBJ1-5,14,TRBV6-2/TRBV6-3,ASSQRTGSLFQPQH
NA,TRBJ2-6,15,TRBV2,ASSRSGGASGANVLT
NA,TRBJ1-1,12,TRBV6-5,ASSYRGQIIEAF
NA,TRBJ1-2,13,TRBV4-1,ASSQVGDRLYGYT
NA,TRBJ2-2,16,TRBV4-2,ASSQVGTSGGPTGELF
NA,TRBJ1-1,13,TRBV28,ASSAGHRMNTEAF
NA,TRBJ2-2,18,TRBV28,ASTFAWYRPSPLGAGELF
NA,TRBJ2-1,12,TRBV11-2,ASSLLDRDNEQF
NA,TRBJ1-2,13,TRBV28,ATRQGDRVKGGYT
many,TRBJ2-1,20,TRBV5-1,ASSSNSFLASLAGLLYNEQF
NA,TRBJ1-1,12,TRBV11-1,ASSYRTGGTEAF
NA,TRBJ1-4,13,TRBV7-2,ASSRQGAANEKLF
NA,TRBJ2-6,17,TRBV6-2/TRBV6-3,ASSYSTQTGWTGANVLT
NA,TRBJ1-5,13,TRBV18,ASSPVFSGDQPQH
NA,TRBJ2-7,13,TRBV28,ASFSPERGGYEQY
NA,TRBJ2-7,12,TRBV18,ASTEQGSSYEQY
NA,TRBJ2-3,13,TRBV7-8,ASSFTTGVADTQY
NA,TRBJ2-7,12,TRBV6-5,ASILGTSEYEQY
NA,TRBJ2-3,16,TRBV18,ASSPVEGLAGAPDTQY
NA,TRBJ2-2,13,TRBV19,ATDPGQGNTGELF
NA,TRBJ1-4,16,TRBV4-1,ASTTKTGGAGLDEKLF
NA,TRBJ1-2,13,TRBV7-2,ASSFGTPTNYGYT
NA,TRBJ1-6,13,TRBV2,ASSERQGSNSPLH
NA,TRBJ1-1,13,TRBV9,ASSPRVGANTEAF
NA,TRBJ1-1,14,TRBV6-2/TRBV6-3,ASSYPTRGLNTEAF
NA,TRBJ2-3,12,TRBV7-8,ASSPGTLTDTQY
many,TRBJ2-1,17,TRBV6-2/TRBV6-3,ASSYSTDRGRNSVGEQF
once,TRBJ1-5,13,TRBV4-3,ASSQDVGSNQPQH
NA,TRBJ1-2,14,TRBV14,ASSQGGGTPSYGYT
once,TRBJ1-6,16,TRBV2,ASSRNRGLTPYNSPLH
few,TRBJ1-1,11,TRBV28,ASSFPGNTEAF
NA,TRBJ2-1,13,TRBV5-1,ASSLGPEFYNEQF
NA,TRBJ1-4,12,TRBV18,ASSLGTVNEKLF
NA,TRBJ1-1,10,TRBV19,ASSTRGAVAF
NA,TRBJ1-1,11,TRBV29-1,SAKGQANTEAF
NA,TRBJ2-1,11,TRBV4-2,ASSQDRRGEQF
NA,TRBJ2-1,14,TRBV19,ASSMPRLAAYNEQF
NA,TRBJ2-7,12,TRBV7-9,ASSFGQGVDEQY
few,TRBJ1-5,13,TRBV5-1,ASSLEGSLRQPQH
NA,TRBJ1-5,15,TRBV20-1,SASVTSGGISNQPQH
NA,TRBJ2-5,12,TRBV11-2,ASSPDWIGKTQY
once,TRBJ1-2,12,TRBV3-1/TRBV3-2,ASSQYQGAYGYT
NA,TRBJ1-2,12,TRBV28,ASRPGQTLYGYT
NA,TRBJ2-1,12,TRBV5-6,ASSLEQGANEQF
once,TRBJ1-1,13,TRBV5-1,ASSSRDRGLGEAF